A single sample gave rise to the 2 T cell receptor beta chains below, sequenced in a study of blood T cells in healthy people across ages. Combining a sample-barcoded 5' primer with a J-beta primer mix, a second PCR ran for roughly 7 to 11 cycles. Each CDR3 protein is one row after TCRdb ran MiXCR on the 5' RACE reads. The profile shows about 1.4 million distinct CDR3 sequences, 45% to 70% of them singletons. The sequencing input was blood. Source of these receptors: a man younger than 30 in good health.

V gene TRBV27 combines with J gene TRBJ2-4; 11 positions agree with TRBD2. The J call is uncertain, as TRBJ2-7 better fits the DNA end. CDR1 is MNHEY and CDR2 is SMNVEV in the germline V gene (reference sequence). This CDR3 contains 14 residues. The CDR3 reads CASTALAGDHEQYF. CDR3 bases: TGTGCCAGCACCGCACTAGCGGGAGACCACGAGCAGTACTTC.

The CDR3 DNA reads TGTGCCAGCAGCTTAGACAGGGCCCGTACCTACGAGCAGTACTTC. Amino acids: CASSLDRARTYEQYF. J is TRBJ2-4 and V is TRBV7-2; D might be TRBD1 (6 bases). The J call could be wrong; TRBJ2-7 is a better fit for the DNA end. Germline V gene lookup returns CDR1 SGHTA and CDR2 FQGNSA. CDR3 length: 15 amino acids.